This T cell receptor beta chain was obtained from a study of cytomegalovirus exposure and HLA in healthy donors. Primers: 60 Vbeta forward and 13 Jbeta reverse. Repertoires were generated with immunoSEQ multiplex PCR, while TCRdb's copy carries only in-frame clones and drops some. The sample consists of roughly 180,000 clones, approximately 85% of them appearing once. This CDR3 contains 15 residues. Germline-derived CDR1 and CDR2 are SGDLS and YYNGEE. V lost 4 bases and J lost 0, with 13 bases in between. With regard to this clone: Its specificity is unknown.

General observations from the study: What a later analysis reportedly showed was that an Asian-associated ancestry cluster had fewer N-insertions than the roughly 670-donor mean.

The V and J genes are TRBV9 and TRBJ2-5; D possibly corresponds to TRBD2 (6 bases). Sequenced material: PBMCs. The sequence was obtained from a man aged 18 to 35 in good health and CMV-seropositive. This CDR3 reads CASSPLGGNQETQYF. The CDR3 DNA reads as TGTGCCAGCAGCCCACTCGGGGGAAACCAAGAGACCCAGTACTTC.